This T cell receptor (beta chain) was identified in a study of CD8 T cells in ankylosing spondylitis. V shed 0 bases and J shed 0 bases, with 6 bases lying between them. The germline CDR1 and CDR2 sequences are SGDLS and YYNGEE. This CDR3 contains 14 residues. Whole-study findings and limits: Made up of 7 to 9 highly homologous variants, a TCR beta motif appeared characteristic of ankylosing spondylitis blood. Disease-associated clones were reportedly significantly overrepresented in matched ankylosing spondylitis synovial fluid. Past studies reported some motif variants in reactive arthritis synovial fluid and blood. Clones linked with disease were CD8+ and fairly uncommon in the peripheral blood.

This clonotype was observed a handful of times. Antigen unknown. Generation of TCR beta libraries employed quantitative 5'-RACE incorporating molecular barcodes. TCRdb reprocessed the 5' RACE reads with MiXCR, giving one entry per CDR3 protein. This table holds 700,000 to 1,000,000 distinct CDR3 sequences, about 12% found once. This clonotype was sampled from a male donor with ankylosing spondylitis. The sequencing input was blood, either unsorted or a sorted T cell fraction (not recorded which). The V gene is TRBV9, the J gene TRBJ2-5; D ambiguous. DNA for the CDR3: TGTGCCAGCAGCGTAGTAGCCAACCAAGAGACCCAGTACTTC. This encodes CASSVVANQETQYF.